A selection of T cell receptor beta chains follows, all from one sample in a study of cytomegalovirus exposure and HLA in healthy donors. Measured with immunoSEQ multiplex PCR; TCRdb has only the in-frame clones, and not every one. This sample has around 150,000 clones, with approximately 8.9% found just once. Input material: PBMCs. The source of these receptors is a woman in her forties in good health and CMV-seropositive. Both conserved end residues are part of each CDR3. Fields, in order: clone size, D gene, V gene, J gene, CDR3 length, CDR3 DNA, CDR3 protein. D genes are given only for firm matches. Some rows have no size entry. The others give once, few or many, or a class for an expanded clone.

few	TRBD2	TRBV5-1	TRBJ2-5	15	TGCGCCAGCAGCTTGGCGGGGGGAGGAAGAGAGACCCAGTACTTC	CASSLAGGGRETQYF
NA	NA	TRBV29-1	TRBJ1-2	13	TGCAGCGTTGAAGCGGCCAGGGTGGGAGGCTACACCTTC	CSVEAARVGGYTF
few	TRBD1	TRBV19	TRBJ2-3	16	TGTGCCAGTAGTATGGTACGAGACAGGGGGCGAAATACGCAGTATTTT	CASSMVRDRGRNTQYF
NA	TRBD1	TRBV6-1	TRBJ1-1	14	TGTGCCAGCAGTGAAATGACAGGGGGGACTGAAGCTTTCTTT	CASSEMTGGTEAFF
few	TRBD1	TRBV7-2	TRBJ1-4	13	TGTGCCAGCAGCTTAGCGTTGGCCAGGGGGCTGTTTTTT	CASSLALARGLFF
few	NA	TRBV5-4	TRBJ1-2	14	TGTGCCAGCAGCCTGAGGCTCGACAGCTCCGCGCACACCTTC	CASSLRLDSSAHTF
few	NA	TRBV7-2	TRBJ1-5	15	TGTGCCAGCAGCTTAACGAGTAATAGCAATCAGCCCCAGCATTTT	CASSLTSNSNQPQHF
NA	TRBD1	TRBV19	TRBJ1-1	15	TGTGCCAGTAGGCCGACAGGGGGCACGGGCACTGAAGCTTTCTTT	CASRPTGGTGTEAFF
NA	TRBD1	TRBV5-1	TRBJ2-7	15	TGCGCCAGCAGCTTGGAGGGGACAGGGTACGCCGAGCAGTACTTC	CASSLEGTGYAEQYF
few	NA	TRBV7-8	TRBJ1-1	15	TGTGCCAGCACGTCCCTACGTTGGGGGGTAACTGAAGCTTTCTTT	CASTSLRWGVTEAFF
few	TRBD1	TRBV7-8	TRBJ2-7	14	TGTGCCAGCAGCCCCACAGGGGGCAACTACGAGCAGTACTTC	CASSPTGGNYEQYF
NA	NA	TRBV18	TRBJ2-7	17	TGTGCCAGCTCACCAGAGTCCGGGGTTGCATTGGTCTACGAGCAGTACTTC	CASSPESGVALVYEQYF
once	NA	TRBV11-1	TRBJ2-7	17	TGTGCCAGCAGCTTAGGACGACCGGGACAAGTCTCCTACGAGCAGTACTTC	CASSLGRPGQVSYEQYF
NA	TRBD1	TRBV5-3	TRBJ2-6	19	TGTGCCAGAAGCCCGACAGGGTCTTTCCACTTCTCTGGGGCCAACGTCCTGACTTTC	CARSPTGSFHFSGANVLTF
NA	TRBD1	TRBV19	TRBJ2-2	16	TGTGCCAGTAGTATAAGGACAGGGGCGTTCACCGGGGAGCTGTTTTTT	CASSIRTGAFTGELFF
few	TRBD2	TRBV11-1	TRBJ2-2	14	TGTGCCAGCAGCTTAGGAGCGGGGACCGGGGAGCTGTTTTTT	CASSLGAGTGELFF
NA	TRBD2	TRBV5-5	TRBJ2-7	18	TGTGCCAGCAGCTTGGGACTAGCGGGGGCCCTTTCTACCTACGAGCAGTACTTC	CASSLGLAGALSTYEQYF
few	TRBD1	TRBV7-2	TRBJ2-7	16	TGTGCCAGCAGCTTACGAACGGGACAGGCCCCCTACGAGCAGTACTTC	CASSLRTGQAPYEQYF
NA	NA	TRBV11-3	TRBJ2-5	14	TGTGCCAGCAGCTCCTATGAGGGCCAAGAGACCCAGTACTTC	CASSSYEGQETQYF
few	NA	TRBV5-1	TRBJ2-5	13	TGCGCCAGAAGCCCGGGGATACAAGAGAACCAGTACTTC	CARSPGIQENQYF
few	NA	TRBV4-3	TRBJ1-1	15	TGCGCCAGCAGCCAAGATTGGTCGGGAAACACTGAAGCTTTCTTT	CASSQDWSGNTEAFF
NA	NA	TRBV6-5	TRBJ1-1	16	TGTGCCAGCAGTTATCGGGGTCCGACTGAGAACACTGAAGCTTTCTTT	CASSYRGPTENTEAFF
NA	NA	TRBV7-2	TRBJ2-5	11	TGTGCCAGCAGCTTAGAGGAGGCCCAGTACTTC	CASSLEEAQYF
few	NA	TRBV10-2	TRBJ2-3	15	TGCGCCAGCAGTGAGATGGCAGGGAGCACAGATACGCAGTATTTT	CASSEMAGSTDTQYF
few	NA	TRBV4-3	TRBJ2-3	16	TGCGCCAGCAGCCAAGATCCAGGGCAGGGCACAGATACGCAGTATTTT	CASSQDPGQGTDTQYF
few	NA	TRBV6-5	TRBJ1-1	14	TGTGCCAGCAGTTACGTCGGGGGGAACACTGAAGCTTTCTTT	CASSYVGGNTEAFF
NA	NA	TRBV5-1	TRBJ2-1	14	TGCGCCAGCAGCTTGTTGGGAAGCGGCAATGAGCAGTTCTTC	CASSLLGSGNEQFF
NA	TRBD2	TRBV6-1	TRBJ2-1	14	TGTGCCAGCGGGACTAGCGGGGGGTACAATGAGCAGTTCTTC	CASGTSGGYNEQFF
few	NA	TRBV6-5	TRBJ1-4	16	TGTGCCAGCAGTTACATTTACGACAGACAAGATGAAAAACTGTTTTTT	CASSYIYDRQDEKLFF
few	TRBD1	TRBV5-1	TRBJ1-1	16	TGCGCCAGCAGCTCAGATCGGCAGGGGGGACACACTGAAGCTTTCTTT	CASSSDRQGGHTEAFF
NA	NA	TRBV13	TRBJ2-3	15	TGTGCCAGCAGCTTAACTTCGAGCCCCGCAGATACGCAGTATTTT	CASSLTSSPADTQYF
NA	TRBD1	TRBV19	TRBJ1-1	20	TGTGCCAGTAGTATTGGGTCATGGGCGACAGGGGGCTTACTGAACACTGGAGCTTTCTTT	CASSIGSWATGGLLNTGAFF
NA	TRBD2	TRBV5-1	TRBJ2-5	14	TGCGCCAGCAGCTTGGCCCCGGGGGGAGAGACCCAGTACTTC	CASSLAPGGETQYF
NA	NA	TRBV5-1	TRBJ2-3	15	TGCGCCAGCAGCAGCTCACCAGGGGGGACAGATACGCAGTATTTT	CASSSSPGGTDTQYF
few	TRBD2	TRBV4-1	TRBJ2-7	15	TGCGCCAGCAGCCAAGGTTTAGGACTAGTCTACGAGCAGTACTTC	CASSQGLGLVYEQYF
NA	NA	TRBV6-1	TRBJ2-5	12	TGTGCCAGCAGTGAAGGGCGGCGGTCCCAGTACTTC	CASSEGRRSQYF
NA	TRBD2	TRBV4-1	TRBJ2-2	18	TGCGCCAGCAGCCAAGTGGGGATAGCGGGGGGGTCCACCGGGGAGCTGTTTTTT	CASSQVGIAGGSTGELFF
few	TRBD2	TRBV7-2	TRBJ2-7	15	TGTGCCAGCAGCCTAGCGGGGGGGCAACCCTACGAGCAGTACTTC	CASSLAGGQPYEQYF
NA	NA	TRBV20-1	TRBJ2-5	11	TGCAGTGCTAGAGGAGTAGAGACCCAGTACTTC	CSARGVETQYF
NA	NA	TRBV18	TRBJ2-7	14	TGTGCCAGCTCACGAGGAGGGTTCCTTTACGAGCAGTACTTC	CASSRGGFLYEQYF
NA	NA	TRBV2	TRBJ2-2	17	TGTGCCAGCAGTCTAGCCCGAAGGACTGCGAACACCGGGGAGCTGTTTTTT	CASSLARRTANTGELFF
few	NA	TRBV4-1	TRBJ1-2	13	TGCGCCAGCAGCCACCCGGCAGGGGATGGCTACACCTTC	CASSHPAGDGYTF
few	TRBD1	TRBV2	TRBJ2-7	16	TGTGCCAGCAGCGCCGGGACAGGGGGTGGGATCTACGAGCAGTACTTC	CASSAGTGGGIYEQYF
few	NA	TRBV4-3	TRBJ1-1	15	TGCGCCAGCAGCCTCCGTGGGGGCCTGAACACTGAAGCTTTCTTT	CASSLRGGLNTEAFF
NA	TRBD1	TRBV2	TRBJ1-2	13	TGTGCCAGCAGGTCGGGACAGAACTATGGCTACACCTTC	CASRSGQNYGYTF
few	NA	TRBV7-9	TRBJ2-2	15	TGTGCCAGCAGCTTAGAGGGGGTCGGCGCCGGGGAGCTGTTTTTT	CASSLEGVGAGELFF
NA	TRBD2	TRBV27	TRBJ2-3	16	TGTGCCAGCAGACCCTTAGCGGGGGTGAGCACAGATACGCAGTATTTT	CASRPLAGVSTDTQYF
NA	NA	TRBV18	TRBJ1-5	15	TGTGCCAGCTCACCAGGAGAGATTAGCAATCAGCCCCAGCATTTT	CASSPGEISNQPQHF
NA	NA	TRBV5-1	TRBJ2-3	15	TGCGCCAGCAGCTTGGTTCTAGCCGCAGAAGGTACGCAGTATTTT	CASSLVLAAEGTQYF
few	TRBD1	TRBV5-4	TRBJ2-3	14	TGTGCCAGCAGCCTGACAGGGTCCACAGATACGCAGTATTTT	CASSLTGSTDTQYF
few	NA	TRBV6-4	TRBJ1-6	15	TGTGCCAGCAGTGACTCACTAAAGGGGTATTCACCCCTCCACTTT	CASSDSLKGYSPLHF
few	TRBD2	TRBV4-1	TRBJ2-3	14	TGCGCCAGCAGCCGAGAGACTAGCTTGGATACGCAGTATTTT	CASSRETSLDTQYF
few	TRBD1	TRBV7-3	TRBJ2-5	15	TGTGCCAGCAGCCCTGGCAATGGACAGGGAGAGACCCAGTACTTC	CASSPGNGQGETQYF
few	NA	TRBV6-6	TRBJ2-5	16	TGTGCCAGCAGTTACCGAAACAGGGATCGTCAAGAGACCCAGTACTTC	CASSYRNRDRQETQYF
few	TRBD1	TRBV7-9	TRBJ2-1	12	TGTGCCAGCAGCTCCCAGACAGGGTGGCAGTTCTTC	CASSSQTGWQFF
NA	NA	TRBV5-1	TRBJ2-7	17	TGCGCCAGCAGCTTGGCCAGGACATCCTCACAAACCTACGAGCAGTACTTC	CASSLARTSSQTYEQYF
NA	NA	TRBV9	TRBJ2-5	13	TGTGCCAGCAGCGAAAGCTCATGGGAGACCCAGTACTTC	CASSESSWETQYF
few	TRBD1	TRBV5-1	TRBJ2-4	16	TGCGCCAGCAGCCGTACAGGGGCCCTAGCCAAAAACATTCAGTACTTC	CASSRTGALAKNIQYF
NA	TRBD1	TRBV7-8	TRBJ1-2	17	TGTGCCAGCAGTCGTACCATCGGGACAGCAGCTAACTATGGCTACACCTTC	CASSRTIGTAANYGYTF
NA	NA	TRBV27	TRBJ2-1	13	TGTGCCAGCCGAAGGAGCTCCTACAATGAGCAGTTCTTC	CASRRSSYNEQFF